The T cell receptor beta chain described here comes from a study of cytomegalovirus exposure and HLA in healthy donors. Study outcomes and limitations: What TCR beta sequences reportedly achieved was accurate prediction of HLA-A and HLA-B alleles in most subjects. Immune exposure data for these donors was limited to CMV serostatus. Both high specificity and high sensitivity reportedly marked the classifier's diagnosis of cytomegalovirus status.

Healthy bone marrow donors made up the donors. About this clone itself: The antigen is not known.

PCR involved 60 Vbeta and 13 Jbeta primers. The method was immunoSEQ multiplex PCR; TCRdb's version includes in-frame clones alone and lacks a portion of them. This table has 90,000 to 130,000 clones, 78% appearing once. Germline CDR1 is MNHEY and CDR2 is SVGAGI. The CDR3 is made up of 13 amino acids. Trimming pared 2 bases from V and 5 bases from J, leaving 7 bases between. This sequence joins TRBV6-5 and TRBJ1-5; no firm D call. This TCR was recovered from a woman in her twenties or thirties in good health and CMV-seronegative. The sample consisted of PBMCs. The CDR3: CASSYDGDQPQHF. CDR3 in DNA: TGTGCCAGCAGTTACGATGGAGATCAGCCCCAGCATTTT.